These 27 T cell receptor beta chains came from one sample sequenced in a study of T cell responses to AZD1222 COVID-19 vaccine. Clones were sequenced by immunoSEQ multiplex PCR, and TCRdb holds only the in-frame ones, with some missing. The data hold some 180,000 clones, with around 94% observed a single time. The sequencing here drew on peripheral blood, taken on day 0 of AZD1222 vaccination. Receptors were obtained from an adult in good health.

The rearrangement links TRBV7-6 to TRBJ2-3, with unresolved D. The CDR3 is 14 residues long. V shed 5 bases and J shed 10 bases, with 19 bases lying between them. From germline, CDR1 is SGHVS and CDR2 FNYEAQ. CDR3 sequence reads: CASSLSGHLGSQYF. The CDR3 DNA reads as TGTGCCAGCAGCCTCTCGGGTCACCTAGGTTCGCAGTATTTT.

V and J are TRBV7-8 and TRBJ1-4, with D unclear. The V gene lost 4 bases and the J gene lost 3 bases, with 15 bases spanning the gap. Germline lookup yields CDR1 SGHVS and CDR2 FQNEAQ. The CDR3 contains 16 residues. This CDR3 is CASSSMGKRANEKLFF. Here the CDR3 DNA reads TGTGCCAGCAGCTCGATGGGGAAGAGGGCTAATGAAAAACTGTTTTTT.

The chain joins TRBV2 to TRBJ2-1; D possibly uses TRBD1 or TRBD2 (5 bases each). The V end lost 6 bases, the J end lost 7 bases, and 16 bases lay between the germline ends. CDR1 SNHLY and CDR2 FYNNEI come from the germline V gene. The CDR3 consists of 14 residues. The CDR3 is CASRRDAAENEQFF. CDR3 nucleotide sequence: TGTGCCAGCAGACGGGACGCCGCCGAGAATGAGCAGTTCTTC.

The chain recombines TRBV18 with TRBJ1-5; D gene uncertain. The CDR3 is 12 amino acids. Germline loops: CDR1 KGHSH, CDR2 LQKENI. Between the trimmed V and J ends, which lost 5 bases and 4 bases, there was a span of 6 bases. The CDR3 here is CASSEENQPQHF. In DNA, the CDR3 is TGTGCCAGCTCAGAGGAAAATCAGCCCCAGCATTTT.

The J gene is TRBJ2-7, the V gene TRBV7-3; tentatively, D is TRBD2 (7 bases). V was cut by 4 bases and J by 2 bases, with 15 bases left in between. CDR1 is SGHTA and CDR2 is FQGTGA in the germline V gene. The CDR3 consists of 15 residues. The CDR3 DNA reads TGTGCCAGCAGCTCTAGGGGGGGGGTGCCCTACGAGCAGTACTTC. Its protein is CASSSRGGVPYEQYF.

The chain links TRBV10-3 to TRBJ1-3; 8 bases are shared with TRBD1. The CDR3 length is 17 residues. CDR1 ENHRY and CDR2 SYGVKD come from the germline V gene. V gave up 2 bases and J gave up 0 bases; unmatched junction bases: 6. This CDR3 reads CAISENRQGSSGNTIYF. CDR3 DNA: TGTGCCATCAGTGAGAACAGACAGGGGTCCTCTGGAAACACCATATATTTT.

The rearrangement uses TRBV2 and TRBJ2-4; D may be TRBD1 or TRBD2 (6 bases each). Germline CDR1 reads SNHLY; CDR2 reads FYNNEI. Trimming cost V 6 bases and J 0 bases, with 15 bases left between them. This CDR3 contains 16 residues. Here the CDR3 DNA reads TGTGCCAGCAGAACAGGGAGGACTCTAGCCAAAAACATTCAGTACTTC. As protein: CASRTGRTLAKNIQYF.

The J gene is TRBJ1-2, the V gene TRBV3-1 (or the pseudogene TRBV3-2); a weak D match, TRBD1 (5 bases). The CDR3 totals 15 residues. Deletions cut 2 bases from V and 7 bases from J, with 17 bases between. Germline CDR1 reads LGHDT; CDR2 reads YNNKEL (reference sequence). CDR3 residues: CASSQRVLGVAGYTF. The CDR3 DNA follows: TGTGCCAGCAGCCAAAGGGTCCTAGGGGTAGCTGGCTACACCTTC.

The chain uses TRBV5-6 and TRBJ1-1, with a tentative D call TRBD1 (6 bases). V was cut by 0 bases and J by 4 bases, with 13 bases left in between. The germline CDR1 and CDR2 sequences are SGHDT and YYEEEE. The CDR3 runs to 15 residues. CDR3 loop: CASSLVVGGITEAFF. The DNA for the CDR3 is TGTGCCAGCAGCTTGGTGGTAGGGGGAATCACTGAAGCTTTCTTT.

The chain recombines TRBV14 with TRBJ1-1; unclear D gene. Germline CDR1 SGHDN, CDR2 FVKESK. The CDR3 is made up of 14 amino acids. V was cut by 4 bases and J by 3 bases, with 12 bases left in between. The CDR3 here is CASSLLVGDTEAFF. The DNA for the CDR3 is TGTGCCAGCAGCCTACTAGTTGGAGACACTGAAGCTTTCTTT.

This rearrangement joins TRBV10-3 to TRBJ1-1; D gene ambiguous. V shed 0 bases and J shed 4 bases, with 6 bases lying between them. The germline gives CDR1 ENHRY, CDR2 SYGVKD. CDR3 length equals 13 residues. The CDR3 bases are TGTGCCATCAGTGAGTCGCGGGGCACTGAAGCTTTCTTT. Translated, it gives CAISESRGTEAFF.

This chain links TRBV19 with TRBJ1-1, with D perhaps TRBD1 (5 bases). Germline CDR1 reads LNHDA; CDR2 reads SQIVND (reference sequence). The V end was cut by 2 bases, the J end by 2 bases, with 15 bases between. The CDR3 is made up of 16 amino acids. This CDR3 reads CASSILLGVFNTEAFF. DNA of the CDR3: TGTGCCAGTAGTATACTATTAGGGGTGTTCAACACTGAAGCTTTCTTT. The variable domain in full, with the rest retrieved from reference TRBV19 and TRBJ1-1, is DGGITQSPKYLFRKEGQNVTLSCEQNLNHDAMYWYRQDPGQGLRLIYYSQIVNDFQKGDIAEGYSVSREKKESFPLTVTSAQKNPTAFYLCASSILLGVFNTEAFFGQGTRLTVV.

The V and J genes are TRBV28 and TRBJ1-3; no clear D. The CDR3 consists of 16 residues. V lost 5 bases to trimming and J lost 4 bases, with 18 bases between them. The germline gives CDR1 MDHEN, CDR2 SYDVKM. The CDR3: CASSPITPPAGNTIYF. The CDR3 DNA is TGTGCCAGCAGTCCCATAACACCACCGGCGGGAAACACCATATATTTT.

The V call is TRBV2, the J call TRBJ1-2; perhaps TRBD1 as D (5 bases). The germline CDR1 and CDR2 sequences are SNHLY and FYNNEI. V shed 7 bases and J shed 6 bases, with 12 bases lying between them. The CDR3 spans 12 residues. The CDR3 coding sequence is TGTGCCAGCAATCCAGGGAGCGATGGCTACACCTTC. This gives the protein CASNPGSDGYTF.

This clone came up once. The V and J genes are TRBV9 and TRBJ1-2, with a possible D match to TRBD1 (5 bases). V was pared by 1 base and J by 4 bases, with 8 bases between. Germline-derived CDR1 and CDR2 are SGDLS and YYNGEE. This CDR3 has 13 residues. The CDR3 DNA reads TGTGCCAGCAGCGTACAGGGAGGCTATGGCTACACCTTC. This encodes CASSVQGGYGYTF.

The chain employs TRBV30 and TRBJ1-1; D possibly corresponds to TRBD1 (5 bases). Trimming shortened V by 0 bases and J by 5 bases, and 13 bases separated the two germline ends. The CDR3 consists of 14 residues. Germline CDR1 and CDR2: GTSNPN and SVGIG (reference sequence). The CDR3 DNA sequence: TGTGCCTGGAGTGTACGGGGGGGAGGAACTGAAGCTTTCTTT. This translates into CAWSVRGGGTEAFF.

The chain recombines TRBV10-3 with TRBJ2-7; D is possibly TRBD1 (6 bases). Germline loops: CDR1 ENHRY, CDR2 SYGVKD. This CDR3 contains 14 residues. The V end lost 8 bases, the J end lost 0 bases, and 14 bases lay between the germline ends. Here the CDR3 reads CAIGRQVRSYEQYF. Written as DNA, the CDR3 is TGTGCCATCGGCAGACAGGTTCGCTCCTACGAGCAGTACTTC.

The genes are TRBV2 and TRBJ2-7, with 10 bases matching TRBD1. Germline V gene lookup returns CDR1 SNHLY and CDR2 FYNNEI. The CDR3 has 17 residues. The junction had 11 bases not matched to a gene; V was cut back by 6 bases and J by 0 bases. The CDR3 reads CASSNTGTGAYSYEQYF. CDR3 bases: TGTGCCAGCAGCAACACCGGGACAGGGGCCTACTCCTACGAGCAGTACTTC.

On this clone: Its ends do not fully match the called genes, so a read error is possible. The CDR3: CAWMGPFDGYTF. The CDR3 DNA follows: TGTGCTTGGATGGGTCCATTCGATGGCTACACCTTC. V and J are TRBV30 and TRBJ1-2; the D is unclear. Germline CDR1 reads GTSNPN; CDR2 reads SVGIG (reference sequence). There are 12 residues in the CDR3.

The rearrangement uses TRBV11-2 and TRBJ1-2; maybe TRBD1 (6 bases). The CDR3 covers 13 residues. The germline CDR1 and CDR2 sequences are SGHAT and FQNNGV. The V and J ends lost 5 bases and 7 bases respectively, with 14 bases between them. This CDR3 is CASSIMGGSGYTF. The CDR3 DNA follows: TGTGCCAGCAGCATAATGGGGGGCAGTGGCTACACCTTC.

V usage is TRBV30 and J usage is TRBJ2-5; 12 bases agree with TRBD2. The CDR3 consists of 15 residues. CDR1 and CDR2 from the germline V gene are GTSNPN and SVGIG (reference sequence). Losses at the gene ends were 0 bases for V and 7 bases for J; bases not matched to a gene: 6. CDR3 nucleotide sequence: TGTGCCTGGAGTGTACTAGCGGGGGGCCCAAGGACCCAGTACTTC. Protein product: CAWSVLAGGPRTQYF.

This chain joins TRBV30 and TRBJ2-1, with 10 bases aligning to TRBD2. The J segment lost 9 bases and the V segment lost 7 bases, leaving 12 bases of the junction unmatched. This CDR3 comprises 14 residues. Germline CDR1 is GTSNPN and CDR2 is SVGIG (reference sequence). The CDR3 DNA sequence: TGTGCCTTATCGGGACTAGCGCGGGCCAGTGAGCAGTTCTTC. Protein: CALSGLARASEQFF. Full variable domain (rest looked up from reference TRBV30 and TRBJ2-1): SQTIHQWPATLVQPVGSPLSLECTVEGTSNPNLYWYRQAAGRGLQLLFYSVGIGQISSEVPQNLSASRPQDRQFILSSKKLLLSDSGFYLCALSGLARASEQFFGPGTRLTVL.

This clone was found once. The V gene is TRBV5-8, the J gene TRBJ2-7, with D unclear. Germline values: CDR1 SGHTS, CDR2 YDEGEE. CDR3 length: 12 residues. The V end lost 0 bases, the J end lost 4 bases, and 5 bases lay between the germline ends. The CDR3 is CASSLAEYEQYF. In nucleotides, the CDR3 is TGTGCCAGCAGCTTGGCCGAGTACGAGCAGTACTTC.

J is TRBJ2-7 and V is TRBV15; D might be TRBD1 (5 bases). Germline lookup yields CDR1 LNHNV and CDR2 YYDKDF (reference sequence). V was trimmed by 0 bases and J by 5 bases, leaving 5 bases between them. The CDR3 has 12 residues. The CDR3 spells CATSRETDEQYF. In DNA form, the CDR3 reads TGTGCCACCAGCAGAGAGACAGACGAGCAGTACTTC. The full variable domain, its missing parts supplied by reference TRBV15 and TRBJ2-7, is DAMVIQNPRYQVTQFGKPVTLSCSQTLNHNVMYWYQQKSSQAPKLLFHYYDKDFNNEADTPDNFQSRRPNTSFCFLDIRSPGLGDTAMYLCATSRETDEQYFGPGTRLTVT.

This chain uses TRBV5-4 with TRBJ1-3, with 10 bases fitting TRBD1. After removal of 4 bases from V and 0 bases from J, the junction contained 4 bases not matched to a gene. The germline gives CDR1 SGHNT, CDR2 YYREEE (reference sequence). The CDR3 loop spans 16 amino acids. In DNA, the CDR3 is TGTGCCAGCAGCCCACGGGACAGGGGCTCTGGAAACACCATATATTTT. Its protein product is CASSPRDRGSGNTIYF.

The chain carries TRBV4-1 and TRBJ1-2; D is unclear. Trimming took off 0 bases at V and 4 bases at J, with 9 bases between the two ends. The CDR3 has 14 amino acids. Germline V gene data show CDR1 as MGHRA and CDR2 as YSYEKL. CDR3 residues: CASSQEGQLYGYTF. In DNA, the CDR3 is TGCGCCAGCAGCCAAGAAGGGCAGCTCTATGGCTACACCTTC.

This clone was seen only once. The chain has TRBV24-1 and TRBJ2-2; D unclear. This CDR3 is 15 amino acids long. Trimming removed 1 base at V and 4 bases at J, with 9 bases between. Germline V lookup: CDR1 KGHDR, CDR2 SFDVKD. DNA of the CDR3: TGTGCCACCAGTGATTTTAGGCAGGCCACCGGGGAGCTGTTTTTT. It encodes CATSDFRQATGELFF.